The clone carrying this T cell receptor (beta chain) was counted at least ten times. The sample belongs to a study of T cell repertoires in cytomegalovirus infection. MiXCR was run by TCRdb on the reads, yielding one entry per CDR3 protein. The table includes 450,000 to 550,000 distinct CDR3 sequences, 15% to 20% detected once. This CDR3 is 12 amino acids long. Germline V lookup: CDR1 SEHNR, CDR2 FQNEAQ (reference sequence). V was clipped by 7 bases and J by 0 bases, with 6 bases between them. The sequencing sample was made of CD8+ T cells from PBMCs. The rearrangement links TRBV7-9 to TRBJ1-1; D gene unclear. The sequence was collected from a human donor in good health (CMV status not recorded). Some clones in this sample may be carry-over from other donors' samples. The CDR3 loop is CASKTVNTEAFF. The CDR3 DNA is TGTGCCAGCAAGACGGTGAACACTGAAGCTTTCTTT.